This TCR beta chain stems from a study of T cell changes during pregnancy in multiple sclerosis. Clones were read by immunoSEQ multiplex PCR, and TCRdb kept only the in-frame ones, dropping some. The sample includes about 30,000 clones, about 90% of them seen just once. This CDR3 has 13 residues. CDR1 is SGHNT, CDR2 YYREEE, per germline (reference sequence). V lost 4 bases, J lost 4 bases, and 3 bases stayed unmatched. The material sequenced was CD4+ T cells from peripheral blood mononuclear cells, taken in the third trimester of pregnancy. The receptor was isolated from a female donor in good health, enrolled as a control in a pregnancy study. This rearrangement joins TRBV5-4 to TRBJ2-3, with TRBD1 matching over 7 bases. The DNA of the CDR3 is TGTGCCAGCAGCCAGACAGGGTCAGATACGCAGTATTTT. The encoded protein is CASSQTGSDTQYF.